These 17 T cell receptor beta chains came from one sample sequenced in a study of T cell responses to AZD1222 COVID-19 vaccine. The data were produced by immunoSEQ multiplex PCR, yet TCRdb's version contains in-frame clones alone and is incomplete. This sample has over 100,000 clones, with roughly nine tenths found just once. This material consisted of peripheral blood, taken on day 0 of AZD1222 vaccination. These TCRs come from an adult in good health.

The count of this clone is one. The chain uses TRBV4-1 and TRBJ1-2; 7 bases are a match to TRBD1. Trimming at V came to 3 bases and at J to 2 bases, leaving 12 bases not matched to a gene. CDR3 length equals 17 residues. CDR1 and CDR2 (germline): MGHRA, YSYEKL. The CDR3 spells CASSHEETGTENYGYTF. The CDR3 nucleotides read TGCGCCAGCAGCCATGAGGAGACCGGGACAGAGAACTATGGCTACACCTTC.

This clone was seen only once. This chain uses TRBV18 with TRBJ1-1; D is uncertain. CDR3 length equals 15 residues. V lost 0 bases and J lost 3, with 11 bases in between. Germline V lookup: CDR1 KGHSH, CDR2 LQKENI. CDR3 nucleotide sequence: TGTGCCAGCTCACCACCGAACAGCGTATACACTGAAGCTTTCTTT. Translating it yields CASSPPNSVYTEAFF.

The chain is built from TRBV30 and TRBJ1-2; 7 bases fit TRBD1. Germline V gives CDR1 GTSNPN, CDR2 SVGIG (reference sequence). After removal of 7 bases from V and 9 bases from J, the junction contained 8 bases not matched to a gene. CDR3 size: 11 residues. Written as DNA, the CDR3 is TGTGCCTCCCCGAGGGGGCATCGCTACACCTTC. Protein: CASPRGHRYTF. Together with reference TRBV30 and TRBJ1-2, the CDR3 gives the full variable domain: SQTIHQWPATLVQPVGSPLSLECTVEGTSNPNLYWYRQAAGRGLQLLFYSVGIGQISSEVPQNLSASRPQDRQFILSSKKLLLSDSGFYLCASPRGHRYTFGSGTRLTVV.

The DNA for the CDR3 is TGTGCCAGCAGTCCCTCCGGGGGGCCACTCTACGAGCAGTACTTC. It encodes CASSPSGGPLYEQYF. V gene TRBV6-1 combines with J gene TRBJ2-7; D is perhaps TRBD2 (7 bases). V dropped 5 bases and J dropped 3 bases, with 17 bases sitting between them. CDR3 length equals 15 residues. The germline V gene has CDR1 MNHNS and CDR2 SASEGT.

The V gene is TRBV7-9, the J gene TRBJ1-1; D gene ambiguous. V lost 4 bases, J lost 1 base, and 7 bases lay in between. The CDR3 is made up of 13 amino acids. CDR1 SEHNR and CDR2 FQNEAQ come from the germline V gene (reference sequence). The CDR3 here is CASSSTQNTEAFF. The CDR3 DNA reads as TGTGCCAGCAGCTCCACACAGAACACTGAAGCTTTCTTT.

The rearrangement links TRBV5-1 to TRBJ1-5, with TRBD1 matching over 7 bases. The CDR3 spans 14 residues. Trimming cost V 1 base and J 3 bases; bases outside gene matches: 1. The V gene's germline CDR1 is SGHRS and CDR2 YFSETQ. The CDR3 DNA reads as TGCGCCAGCAGCTTGACAGGGGACAATCAGCCCCAGCATTTT. It specifies CASSLTGDNQPQHF.

The V gene is TRBV6-2 or TRBV6-3, the J gene TRBJ1-5; possible D gene TRBD1, 5 bases. The germline V gene encodes CDR1 MNHEY and CDR2 SVGEGT. This CDR3 has 16 amino acids. The ends were cut back, 5 bases at V and 4 bases at J, with 18 bases in the middle. Here the CDR3 reads CASSPNRDPRNQPQHF. CDR3 in DNA: TGTGCCAGCAGTCCGAACCGGGACCCCCGGAATCAGCCCCAGCATTTT.

The J gene is TRBJ1-6, the V gene TRBV18; 10 nucleotides agree with TRBD1. The CDR3 is made up of 17 amino acids. CDR1 is KGHSH, CDR2 LQKENI, per germline. Trimming at V came to 6 bases and at J to 7 bases, leaving 12 bases not matched to a gene. CDR3 DNA: TGTGCCAGCTCCTATCGAACCCGGGACAGGGGAAATTCACCCCTCCACTTT. Translated: CASSYRTRDRGNSPLHF.

Worth noting for this clone: This specimen includes other DNA sequences encoding the same CDR3. The chain combines TRBV9 with TRBJ2-1; maybe TRBD2 (5 bases). The V end was cut by 5 bases, the J end by 5 bases, with 20 bases between. Germline-derived CDR1 and CDR2 are SGDLS and YYNGEE. The CDR3 spans 16 residues. The CDR3 sequence is CASRTQPAATHNEQFF. The DNA for the CDR3 is TGTGCCAGCAGGACGCAGCCAGCGGCCACCCACAATGAGCAGTTCTTC.

This clone was picked up one time. V usage is TRBV2 and J usage is TRBJ1-1; no reliable D call. The CDR3 has 13 amino acids. Trimming left V 5 bases short and J 1 base short, with 8 bases between. Germline lookup yields CDR1 SNHLY and CDR2 FYNNEI. The CDR3 bases are TGTGCCAGCAGTAAAGAGGGGAACACTGAAGCTTTCTTT. This gives the protein CASSKEGNTEAFF.

V usage is TRBV9 and J usage is TRBJ2-1, with 7 bases fitting TRBD2. Germline CDR1 is SGDLS and CDR2 is YYNGEE. The V and J ends lost 0 bases and 2 bases, in that order; junction bases with no gene match: 8. The CDR3 extends over 17 amino acids. This CDR3 is CASSVALAVETYNEQFF. In nucleotides, the CDR3 is TGTGCCAGCAGCGTAGCTCTAGCGGTGGAAACCTACAATGAGCAGTTCTTC. Full variable domain (remainder filled in from reference TRBV9 and TRBJ2-1): DSGVTQTPKHLITATGQRVTLRCSPRSGDLSVYWYQQSLDQGLQFLIQYYNGEERAKGNILERFSAQQFPDLHSELNLSSLELGDSALYFCASSVALAVETYNEQFFGPGTRLTVL.

The CDR3 DNA reads as TGTGCCAGCAGCTCCCGGGCAGGGTACAATGAGCAGTTCTTC. It is translated as CASSSRAGYNEQFF. The chain joins TRBV3-1 (or the pseudogene TRBV3-2) to TRBJ2-1; D may be TRBD1 (5 bases). Trimming cost V 5 bases and J 4 bases, with 12 bases left between them. From germline, CDR1 is LGHDT and CDR2 YNNKEL (reference sequence). The CDR3 covers 14 residues.

CDR3 region: CAWSLPTGGASYNSPLHF. CDR3 sequence (DNA): TGTGCCTGGAGCCTCCCTACAGGGGGCGCATCCTATAATTCACCCCTCCACTTT. The V gene is TRBV30, the J gene TRBJ1-6; 9 nucleotides agree with TRBD1. Unmatched junction bases numbered 10, after V lost 3 bases and J lost 1 base. This CDR3 region has 18 residues. CDR1 is GTSNPN and CDR2 is SVGIG in the germline V gene (reference sequence). Drawing the rest from reference TRBV30 and TRBJ1-6, the complete variable domain is SQTIHQWPATLVQPVGSPLSLECTVEGTSNPNLYWYRQAAGRGLQLLFYSVGIGQISSEVPQNLSASRPQDRQFILSSKKLLLSDSGFYLCAWSLPTGGASYNSPLHFGNGTRLTVT.

This chain connects TRBV5-1 to TRBJ2-1; 8 bases line up with TRBD2. From germline, CDR1 is SGHRS and CDR2 YFSETQ. The CDR3 length is 16 residues. Unmatched junction bases numbered 3, after V lost 1 base and J lost 0 bases. The CDR3 loop reads CASSLLSGSSYNEQFF. The CDR3 nucleotides read TGCGCCAGCAGCTTGCTGAGCGGGAGCTCCTACAATGAGCAGTTCTTC.

For this clone: Other DNA sequences in this sample translate to the same CDR3. This chain links TRBV20-1 with TRBJ2-5, with D unclear. The CDR3 contains 10 residues. In germline, CDR1 is DFQATT, CDR2 SNEGSKA (reference sequence). V was clipped by 2 bases and J by 2 bases, with 0 bases between them. As DNA, the CDR3 is TGCAGTGCTAGACAAGAGACCCAGTACTTC. Its translation: CSARQETQYF.

The chain joins TRBV6-5 to TRBJ1-6; the match to TRBD1 covers 11 bases. The CDR3 covers 15 residues. Unmatched junction bases numbered 6, after V lost 6 bases and J lost 8 bases. Germline V gene sequence: CDR1 MNHEY, CDR2 SVGAGI. The CDR3 is CASRSGTGGYSPLHF. The CDR3 DNA sequence: TGTGCCAGCAGGTCCGGGACAGGGGGATATTCACCCCTCCACTTT.

J is TRBJ2-5 and V is TRBV18; tentative D call: TRBD1 (6 bases). CDR3 length: 13 residues. Germline values: CDR1 KGHSH, CDR2 LQKENI. Trimming removed 2 bases at V and 3 bases at J, with 7 bases between. As DNA, the CDR3 is TGTGCCAGCTCACCAGCAGGGGAAGAGACCCAGTACTTC. Translated, it gives CASSPAGEETQYF.